This passage covers 9 T cell receptor beta chains from one sample sequenced in a study of T-cell reconstitution after alpha-beta-depleted transplantation in children. The TCRbeta library was prepared with unique molecular identifiers. Using its own MiXCR run on the PCR reads, TCRdb lists one record per CDR3 protein. The table includes some 600,000 distinct CDR3 sequences, roughly 17% detected once. Here the sequenced sample was PBMCs from the stem cell graft donor, taken from the stem cell graft. These receptors were collected from a human donor who donated a stem cell graft to a child with acute myeloid leukemia.

CDR3 amino acids: CASSTRDSSRDYGYTF. Here the CDR3 DNA reads TGCGCCAGCAGCACAAGGGACAGCTCCCGGGACTATGGCTACACCTTC. This sequence joins TRBV5-1 and TRBJ1-2; 7 bases are shared with TRBD1. Germline CDR1 is SGHRS and CDR2 is YFSETQ. The CDR3 spans 16 residues. V shed 4 bases, J shed 3 bases, and the junction held 12 bases outside the gene matches.

The chain is built from TRBV6-2 or TRBV6-3 and TRBJ1-2; 10 bases line up with TRBD1. With V trimmed by 6 bases and J by 6 bases, 7 bases remained unmatched. This CDR3 contains 14 residues. Germline V gives CDR1 MNHEY, CDR2 SVGEGT. The DNA for the CDR3 is TGTGCCAGCAGGGGACAGGGGCCTCGTAATGGCTACACCTTC. Translated: CASRGQGPRNGYTF.

This chain uses TRBV7-2 with TRBJ2-4; D might be TRBD1 or TRBD2, each matching 5 bases. CDR3 length equals 16 residues. From germline, CDR1 is SGHTA and CDR2 FQGNSA. V was trimmed by 5 bases and J by 0 bases, leaving 14 bases between them. CDR3 residues: CASSPEPGPAKNIQYF. CDR3 nucleotides: TGTGCCAGCAGCCCAGAACCGGGGCCAGCCAAAAACATTCAGTACTTC.

The V and J genes are TRBV20-1 and TRBJ2-7; D possibly uses TRBD1 or TRBD2 (7 bases each). The CDR3 is 14 residues long. Per the germline V gene, CDR1 is DFQATT and CDR2 is SNEGSKA (reference sequence). V was clipped by 6 bases and J by 3 bases, with 18 bases between them. The CDR3 DNA reads TGCAGTGCCCAGGGGGGGACGGCTGACTACGAGCAGTACTTC. Its protein is CSAQGGTADYEQYF.

This clonotype has a handful of counts. The J gene is TRBJ2-3, the V gene TRBV19, with D perhaps assigned TRBD1 or TRBD2 (5 bases each). Trimming pared 3 bases from V and 7 bases from J, leaving 17 bases between. Looked up from germline, CDR1 is LNHDA and CDR2 is SQIVND (reference sequence). The CDR3 sequence is 15 residues long. The CDR3 reads CASSISRMGENTQYF. CDR3 sequence (DNA): TGTGCCAGTAGTATTTCACGGATGGGGGAAAATACGCAGTATTTT.

Points on this clonotype: A junction boundary mismatches the germline segment, possibly from a read error. J is TRBJ2-7 and V is TRBV2; 12 positions agree with TRBD2. The CDR3 spans 15 residues. Germline loops: CDR1 SNHLY, CDR2 FYNNEI. CDR3 protein: CASCELAGGPYEQYF. The CDR3 DNA follows: TGTGCCAGCTGTGAACTAGCGGGGGGACCTTACGAGCAGTACTTC.

This clonotype was detected many times. The chain is built from TRBV20-1 and TRBJ1-3; TRBD1 is a possible D gene (6 bases). Trimming took off 3 bases at V and 1 base at J, with 10 bases between the two ends. The CDR3 has 14 residues. Per the germline V gene, CDR1 is DFQATT and CDR2 is SNEGSKA (reference sequence). CDR3 in DNA: TGCAGTGCTAGTTGGGGGGCGTCTGGAAACACCATATATTTT. Translation: CSASWGASGNTIYF.

J is TRBJ2-3 and V is TRBV20-1, with D perhaps TRBD1 or TRBD2 (6 bases each). This CDR3 spans 19 amino acids. The germline V and J ends were trimmed by 1 base and 2 bases, with 25 bases remaining between them. Germline V lookup: CDR1 DFQATT, CDR2 SNEGSKA (reference sequence). The CDR3 region is CSARVALARQAGDTDTQYF. CDR3 coding DNA: TGCAGTGCTAGAGTGGCTCTAGCGCGACAGGCTGGTGACACAGATACGCAGTATTTT.

This clonotype was seen repeatedly, ten times or more. The gene calls are TRBV30 and TRBJ1-6; 7 nucleotides line up with TRBD1. This CDR3 is 14 amino acids long. V lost 4 bases and J lost 7; bases outside the gene matches: 7. The germline gives CDR1 GTSNPN, CDR2 SVGIG (reference sequence). The CDR3 is CAWTRDSVNSPLHF. DNA of the CDR3: TGTGCCTGGACCCGGGACAGCGTAAATTCACCCCTCCACTTT.